This T cell receptor (beta chain) is drawn from a study of control samples from healthy donors and cancer patients. The table came from immunoSEQ multiplex PCR; TCRdb's copy has only in-frame clones and leaves some out. The profile shows around 180,000 clones, 88% of them singletons. The germline V and J ends were trimmed by 2 bases and 3 bases, with 17 bases remaining between them. Germline V CDR1 and CDR2: SGHDT, YYEEEE. The CDR3 extends over 16 amino acids. The receptor was derived from a woman in her twenties or thirties in good health. The specimen sequenced was blood. The chain links TRBV5-6 to TRBJ1-1; weak D call: TRBD1 (6 bases). The CDR3 bases are TGTGCCAGCAGCTTTTGGACCGGGACAAGATACACTGAAGCTTTCTTT. Its translation: CASSFWTGTRYTEAFF.